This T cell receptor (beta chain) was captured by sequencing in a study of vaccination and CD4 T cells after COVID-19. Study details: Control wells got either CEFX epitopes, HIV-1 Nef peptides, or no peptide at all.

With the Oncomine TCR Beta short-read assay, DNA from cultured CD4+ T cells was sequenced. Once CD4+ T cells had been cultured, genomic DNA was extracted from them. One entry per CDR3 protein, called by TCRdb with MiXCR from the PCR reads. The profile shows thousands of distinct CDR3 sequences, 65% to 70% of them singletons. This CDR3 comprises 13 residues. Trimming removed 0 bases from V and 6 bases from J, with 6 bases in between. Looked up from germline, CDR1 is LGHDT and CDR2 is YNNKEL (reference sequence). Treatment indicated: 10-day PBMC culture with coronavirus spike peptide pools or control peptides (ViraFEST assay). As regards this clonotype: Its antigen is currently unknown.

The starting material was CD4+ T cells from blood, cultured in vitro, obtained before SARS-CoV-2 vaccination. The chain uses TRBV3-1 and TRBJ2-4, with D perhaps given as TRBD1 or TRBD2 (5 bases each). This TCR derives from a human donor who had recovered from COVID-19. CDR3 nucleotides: TGTGCCAGCAGCCAAGATGGGGGAAACATTCAGTACTTC. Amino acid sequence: CASSQDGGNIQYF.